The 21 T cell receptor beta chains given below trace back to one sample, sequenced in a study. MiXCR, run by TCRdb on the RT-PCR reads, gives a single entry per CDR3 protein. Of about 680,000 distinct CDR3 sequences listed, around 14% were seen once; the top ten hold 3% to 4.5%. The sequenced material came from memory CD4+ T cells from blood. The receptors here all came from a female donor in good health, serving as a healthy control.

The V call is TRBV20-1, the J call TRBJ2-5; unclear D gene. The CDR3 has 12 residues. Trimming pared 1 base from V and 4 bases from J, leaving 7 bases between. The germline CDR1 and CDR2 sequences are DFQATT and SNEGSKA (reference sequence). The CDR3 sequence is CSARVQRETQYF. The CDR3 DNA reads TGCAGTGCTAGAGTGCAACGAGAGACCCAGTACTTC.

Ten or more counts support this clonotype. The chain employs TRBV25-1 and TRBJ2-7, with TRBD1 matching over 8 bases. The V gene end was trimmed by 2 bases and the J gene end by 5 bases; junction bases not matched to a gene: 5. The CDR3 sequence is 14 residues long. Germline CDR1 and CDR2: MGHDK and SYGVNS. The CDR3: CASSEQGASDEQYF. CDR3 sequence (DNA): TGTGCCAGCAGTGAACAGGGGGCTAGCGACGAGCAGTACTTC.

This clonotype has only a few counts. The chain links TRBV7-2 to TRBJ2-2; a weak D match, TRBD1 (5 bases). This CDR3 spans 14 amino acids. Germline V lookup: CDR1 SGHTA, CDR2 FQGNSA. The V and J ends lost 7 bases and 0 bases respectively, with 9 bases between them. CDR3 in DNA: TGTGCCAGCAAGGCAGGGTCGAACACCGGGGAGCTGTTTTTT. It yields the protein CASKAGSNTGELFF.

This rearrangement joins TRBV12-3 or TRBV12-4 to TRBJ2-3, with D unresolved. This CDR3 is 15 amino acids long. V lost 7 bases to trimming and J lost 1 base, with 15 bases between them. CDR3 bases: TGTGCCAGCACCTGGGGTTTAAGCCGCACAGATACGCAGTATTTT. As protein: CASTWGLSRTDTQYF.

This clonotype was seen a handful of times. This chain links TRBV6-5 with TRBJ2-6; 8 nucleotides match TRBD1. CDR3 length: 15 amino acids. CDR1 is MNHEY, CDR2 SVGAGI, per germline. V lost 6 bases to trimming and J lost 3 bases; unmatched junction nucleotides: 4. The CDR3: CASRSGQGGANVLTF. CDR3 nucleotide sequence: TGTGCCAGCAGGTCCGGACAGGGTGGGGCCAACGTCCTGACTTTC.

This clonotype was observed a handful of times. The rearrangement uses TRBV5-1 and TRBJ2-1; D might be TRBD1 or TRBD2, each matching 5 bases. This CDR3 is built from 14 residues. Germline V lookup: CDR1 SGHRS, CDR2 YFSETQ. V was cut by 2 bases and J by 6 bases, with 12 bases left in between. The CDR3 protein is CASSFGDRSNEQFF. CDR3 nucleotide sequence: TGCGCCAGCAGCTTCGGGGACCGTAGCAATGAGCAGTTCTTC.

This sequence joins TRBV5-1 and TRBJ1-6; a weak D match, TRBD1 (5 bases). Germline CDR1 SGHRS, CDR2 YFSETQ. This CDR3 has 14 amino acids. V shed 3 bases and J shed 6 bases, with 10 bases lying between them. CDR3 sequence: CASSYRGRNSPLHF. The DNA for the CDR3 is TGCGCCAGCAGCTACCGGGGCCGTAATTCACCCCTCCACTTT.

V and J are TRBV6-2 or TRBV6-3 and TRBJ2-7, with TRBD2 identical over 8 bases. V trimming: 0 bases; J trimming: 5 bases; junction bases outside the gene matches: 6. The CDR3 is 15 amino acids. The germline CDR1 and CDR2 sequences are MNHEY and SVGEGT. The CDR3 here is CASSYSVGGADEQYF. DNA for the CDR3: TGTGCCAGCAGTTACTCAGTCGGGGGGGCCGACGAGCAGTACTTC.

This clonotype was counted only a few times. J is TRBJ2-1 and V is TRBV6-1; TRBD1 matches 8 bases. The CDR3 contains 15 residues. With V trimmed by 7 bases and J by 3 bases, 8 bases remained unmatched. CDR1 is MNHNS, CDR2 SASEGT, per germline. The CDR3 sequence is CASTQLGTGYNEQFF. As DNA, the CDR3 is TGTGCCAGCACCCAGTTGGGGACAGGCTACAATGAGCAGTTCTTC.

CDR3 sequence: CASSHYGGSSYNEQFF. In DNA, the CDR3 is TGTGCCAGCAGCCACTACGGGGGTAGCTCCTACAATGAGCAGTTCTTC. V usage is TRBV14 and J usage is TRBJ2-1; a weak D match, TRBD2 (6 bases). V gave up 3 bases and J gave up 0 bases, with 12 bases separating them. Germline CDR1 is SGHDN and CDR2 is FVKESK. CDR3 length: 16 amino acids.

This clonotype was counted at least ten times. V and J are TRBV10-2 and TRBJ1-3, with 8 bases that match TRBD1. Germline trimming cut 0 bases from V and 0 bases from J; bases unmatched to any gene: 4. CDR1 WSHSY and CDR2 SAAADI come from the germline V gene. CDR3 length: 17 amino acids. This CDR3 is CASSESAGGISGNTIYF. Written as DNA, the CDR3 is TGCGCCAGCAGTGAGTCTGCAGGGGGCATCTCTGGAAACACCATATATTTT.

This clonotype was found a few times. The chain recombines TRBV12-5 with TRBJ2-1; 9 nucleotides line up with TRBD2. V was pared by 1 base and J by 5 bases, with 3 bases of the junction left unmatched. Germline CDR1 reads LGHNT; CDR2 reads FRNRAP. The CDR3 is made up of 15 amino acids. CDR3 coding DNA: TGTGCTAGTGGTTTGGGACTAGCGGTAAACAATGAGCAGTTCTTC. It codes for CASGLGLAVNNEQFF.

The rearrangement uses TRBV3-1 and TRBJ2-7; D not certain. V was shortened by 1 base and J by 6 bases, with 4 bases between the two germline ends. CDR1 and CDR2 (germline): LGHDT, YNNKEL (reference sequence). The CDR3 loop spans 11 amino acids. The chain's CDR3 is CASSQASEQYF. CDR3 coding DNA: TGTGCCAGCAGCCAAGCGTCCGAGCAGTACTTC.

In its sample, this clonotype was seen many times. This sequence joins TRBV7-2 and TRBJ2-3, with D perhaps TRBD2 (6 bases). The CDR3 covers 16 residues. Germline lookup yields CDR1 SGHTA and CDR2 FQGNSA. Trimming removed 1 base from V and 3 bases from J, with 14 bases in between. The CDR3, as DNA: TGTGCCAGCAGCTTAGGGTTGGCGGGGCCAACAGATACGCAGTATTTT. It encodes CASSLGLAGPTDTQYF.

This rearrangement joins TRBV20-1 to TRBJ1-1, with D perhaps TRBD1 (5 bases). The CDR3 contains 16 residues. CDR1 and CDR2 from the germline V gene are DFQATT and SNEGSKA (reference sequence). Trimming took off 0 bases at V and 5 bases at J, with 19 bases between the two ends. The DNA for the CDR3 is TGCAGTGCTAGAGATGCAGGCAGGGCAACTGGGACTGAAGCTTTCTTT. Protein: CSARDAGRATGTEAFF.

In its sample, this clonotype was seen a few times. The J gene is TRBJ2-7, the V gene TRBV28; TRBD2 matches 14 bases. Germline V gene lookup returns CDR1 MDHEN and CDR2 SYDVKM. V was pared by 2 bases and J by 3 bases, with 15 bases of the junction left unmatched. CDR3 size: 20 residues. The CDR3, as DNA: TGTGCCAGCAGTTTAGGTGGGGTGCCGGGACTAGCGGGAGACGTCTACGAGCAGTACTTC. Its protein product is CASSLGGVPGLAGDVYEQYF.

This clonotype was counted at least ten times. This chain links TRBV20-1 with TRBJ2-1; perhaps D is TRBD1 or TRBD2 (5 bases each). Trimming shortened V by 3 bases and J by 6 bases, and 9 bases separated the two germline ends. The germline gives CDR1 DFQATT, CDR2 SNEGSKA (reference sequence). CDR3 length: 12 residues. DNA of the CDR3: TGCAGTGCTAGGGGGGAGTCCAATGAGCAGTTCTTC. Amino acid sequence: CSARGESNEQFF.

This clonotype was picked up a small number of times. The chain has TRBV20-1 and TRBJ2-7, with TRBD2 matching 8 bases. CDR1 and CDR2 from the germline V gene are DFQATT and SNEGSKA (reference sequence). V gave up 3 bases and J gave up 3 bases; unmatched junction bases: 4. The CDR3 totals 13 residues. The CDR3 bases are TGCAGTGCTAGGGGACTAGAAAACTACGAGCAGTACTTC. Its protein is CSARGLENYEQYF.

This clonotype was seen ten or more times. The rearrangement joins TRBV29-1 to TRBJ1-1; tentative D call: TRBD1 (6 bases). Germline V gene data show CDR1 as SQVTM and CDR2 as ANQGSEA. CDR3 length equals 15 residues. Trimming removed 5 bases from V and 0 bases from J, with 16 bases in between. DNA of the CDR3: TGCAGCGTTTCACAGGGATGGGCAATGAACACTGAAGCTTTCTTT. This sequence encodes CSVSQGWAMNTEAFF.

There are many counts of this clonotype. V usage is TRBV20-1 and J usage is TRBJ2-7; the D gene is possibly TRBD2 (8 bases). Deletions cut 6 bases from V and 6 bases from J, with 24 bases between. The CDR3 has 15 residues. Germline CDR1 and CDR2: DFQATT and SNEGSKA (reference sequence). CDR3: CSASPTLAEGAEQYF. CDR3 DNA sequence: TGCAGTGCCTCCCCCACACTAGCGGAGGGGGCCGAGCAGTACTTC.

In this sample, this clonotype turned up a few times. This chain uses TRBV3-1 with TRBJ2-1; D may correspond to TRBD1 or TRBD2 (5 bases each). CDR3 length equals 16 residues. V lost 4 bases and J 7 bases, leaving 20 bases between the germline ends. Germline CDR1 reads LGHDT; CDR2 reads YNNKEL (reference sequence). CDR3 sequence reads: CASSLRRGARWNEQFF. The DNA of the CDR3 is TGTGCCAGCAGCCTCCGTCGAGGGGCTAGATGGAATGAGCAGTTCTTC.